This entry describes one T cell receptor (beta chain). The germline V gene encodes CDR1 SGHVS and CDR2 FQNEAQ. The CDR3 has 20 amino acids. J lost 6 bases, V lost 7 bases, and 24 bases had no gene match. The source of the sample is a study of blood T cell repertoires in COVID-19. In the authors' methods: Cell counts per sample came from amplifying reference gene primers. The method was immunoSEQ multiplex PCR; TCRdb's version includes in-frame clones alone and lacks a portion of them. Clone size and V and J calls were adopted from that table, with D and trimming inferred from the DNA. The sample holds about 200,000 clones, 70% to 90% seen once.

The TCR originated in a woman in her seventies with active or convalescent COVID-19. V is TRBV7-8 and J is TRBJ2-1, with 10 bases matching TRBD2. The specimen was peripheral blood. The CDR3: CASIPRAGVGTGTSANEQFF. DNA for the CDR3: TGTGCCAGCATACCCCGTGCGGGCGTTGGGACCGGGACTAGCGCCAATGAGCAGTTCTTC.